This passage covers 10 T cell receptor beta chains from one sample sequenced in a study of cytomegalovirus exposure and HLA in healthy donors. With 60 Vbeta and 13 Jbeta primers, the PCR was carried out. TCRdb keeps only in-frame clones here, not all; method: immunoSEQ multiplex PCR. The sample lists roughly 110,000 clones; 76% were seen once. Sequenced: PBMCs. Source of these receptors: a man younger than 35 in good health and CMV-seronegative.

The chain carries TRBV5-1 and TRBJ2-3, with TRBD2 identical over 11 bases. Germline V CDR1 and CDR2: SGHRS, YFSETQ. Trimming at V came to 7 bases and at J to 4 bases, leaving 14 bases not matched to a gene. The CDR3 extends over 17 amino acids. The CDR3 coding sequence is TGCGCCAGCTCATCCTCCTTAGCGGGGGGGCCCCCAGATACGCAGTATTTT. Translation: CASSSSLAGGPPDTQYF.

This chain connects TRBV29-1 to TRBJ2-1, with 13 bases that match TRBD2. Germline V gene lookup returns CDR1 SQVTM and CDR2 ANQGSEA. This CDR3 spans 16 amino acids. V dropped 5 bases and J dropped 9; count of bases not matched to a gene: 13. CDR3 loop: CSVRLGLAGTLGEQFF. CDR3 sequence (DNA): TGCAGCGTTCGGTTGGGACTAGCGGGAACCCTGGGTGAGCAGTTCTTC.

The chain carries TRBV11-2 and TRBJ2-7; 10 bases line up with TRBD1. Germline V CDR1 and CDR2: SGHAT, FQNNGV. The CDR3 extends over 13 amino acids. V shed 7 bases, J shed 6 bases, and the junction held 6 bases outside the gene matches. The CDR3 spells CASKRTGGGEQYF. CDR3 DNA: TGTGCCAGCAAAAGGACAGGGGGAGGCGAGCAGTACTTC.

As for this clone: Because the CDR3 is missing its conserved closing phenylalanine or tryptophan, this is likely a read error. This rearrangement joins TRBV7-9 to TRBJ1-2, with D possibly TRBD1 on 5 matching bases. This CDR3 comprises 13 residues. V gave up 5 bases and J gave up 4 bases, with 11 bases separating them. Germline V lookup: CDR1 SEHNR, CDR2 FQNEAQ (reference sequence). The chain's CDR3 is CASSPGTGYGYTL. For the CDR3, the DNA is TGTGCCAGCAGCCCCGGGACTGGCTATGGCTACACCCTC.

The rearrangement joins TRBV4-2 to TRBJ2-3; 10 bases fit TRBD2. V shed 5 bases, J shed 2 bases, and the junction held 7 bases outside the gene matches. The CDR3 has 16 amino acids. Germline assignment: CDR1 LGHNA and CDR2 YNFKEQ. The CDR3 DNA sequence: TGTGCCAGCAGCAGCCTAGCGGGGGATCACACAGATACGCAGTATTTT. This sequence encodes CASSSLAGDHTDTQYF.

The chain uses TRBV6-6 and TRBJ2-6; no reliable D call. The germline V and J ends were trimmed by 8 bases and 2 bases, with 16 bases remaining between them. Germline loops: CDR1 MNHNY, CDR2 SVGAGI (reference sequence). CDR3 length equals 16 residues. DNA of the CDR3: TGTGCCAGCGGCCCGTCACCTCGTACTGGGGCCAACGTCCTGACTTTC. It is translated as CASGPSPRTGANVLTF.

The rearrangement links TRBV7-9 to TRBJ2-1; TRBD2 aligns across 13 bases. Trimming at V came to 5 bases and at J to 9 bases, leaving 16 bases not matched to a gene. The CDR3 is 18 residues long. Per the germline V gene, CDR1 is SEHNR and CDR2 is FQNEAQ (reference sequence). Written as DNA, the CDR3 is TGTGCCAGCAGCACAACGCCTCCGGGACTAGCGGGGTTCAGTGAGCAGTTCTTC. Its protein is CASSTTPPGLAGFSEQFF.

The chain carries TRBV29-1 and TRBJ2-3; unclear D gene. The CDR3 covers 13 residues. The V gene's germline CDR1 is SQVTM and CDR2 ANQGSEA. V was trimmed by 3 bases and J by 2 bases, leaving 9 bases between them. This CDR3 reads CSVEVQATDTQYF. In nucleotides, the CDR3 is TGCAGCGTTGAGGTCCAGGCCACAGATACGCAGTATTTT.

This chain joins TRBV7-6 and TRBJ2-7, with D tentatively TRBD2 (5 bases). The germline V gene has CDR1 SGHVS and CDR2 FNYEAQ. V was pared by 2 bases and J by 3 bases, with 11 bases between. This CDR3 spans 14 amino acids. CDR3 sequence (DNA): TGTGCCAGCAGCTTAACCGACGGGGACTACGAGCAGTACTTC. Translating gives CASSLTDGDYEQYF.

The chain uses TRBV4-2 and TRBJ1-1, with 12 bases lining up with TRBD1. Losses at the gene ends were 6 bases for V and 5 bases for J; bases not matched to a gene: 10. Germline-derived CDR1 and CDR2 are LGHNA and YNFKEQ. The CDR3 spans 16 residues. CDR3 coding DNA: TGTGCCAGCAGACCCGCGGGACAGGGGGCTCGTACTGAAGCTTTCTTT. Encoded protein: CASRPAGQGARTEAFF.